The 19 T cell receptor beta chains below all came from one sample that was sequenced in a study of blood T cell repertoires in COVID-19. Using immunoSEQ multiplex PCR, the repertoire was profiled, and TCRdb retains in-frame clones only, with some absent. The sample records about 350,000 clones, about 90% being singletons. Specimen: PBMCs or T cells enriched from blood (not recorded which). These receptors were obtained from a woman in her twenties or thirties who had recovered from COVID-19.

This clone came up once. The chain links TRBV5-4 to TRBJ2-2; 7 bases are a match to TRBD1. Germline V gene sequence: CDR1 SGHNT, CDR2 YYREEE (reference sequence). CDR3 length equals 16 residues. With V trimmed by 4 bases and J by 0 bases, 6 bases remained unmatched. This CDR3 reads CASSRRTGTNTGELFF. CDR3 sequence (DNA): TGTGCCAGCAGCCGACGGACAGGCACGAACACCGGGGAGCTGTTTTTT.

The CDR3 DNA follows: TGTGCCAGCAGCCCCCAGGGACAGGCCTACGAGCAGTACTTC. It encodes CASSPQGQAYEQYF. This chain uses TRBV9 with TRBJ2-7; 8 positions agree with TRBD1. The V gene end was trimmed by 4 bases and the J gene end by 2 bases; junction bases not matched to a gene: 5. The CDR3 covers 14 residues. The V gene's germline CDR1 is SGDLS and CDR2 YYNGEE.

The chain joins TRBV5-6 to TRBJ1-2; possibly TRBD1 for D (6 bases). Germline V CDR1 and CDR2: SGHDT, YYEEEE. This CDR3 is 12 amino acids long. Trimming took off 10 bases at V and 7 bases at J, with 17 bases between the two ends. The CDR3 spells CAGSQGRVGYTF. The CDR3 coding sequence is TGTGCCGGAAGCCAGGGGCGGGTTGGCTACACCTTC.

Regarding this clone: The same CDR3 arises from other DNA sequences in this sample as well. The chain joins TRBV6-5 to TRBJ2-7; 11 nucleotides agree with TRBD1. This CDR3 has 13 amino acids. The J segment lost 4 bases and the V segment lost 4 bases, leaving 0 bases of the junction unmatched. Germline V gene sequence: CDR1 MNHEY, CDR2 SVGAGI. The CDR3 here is CASSWDRGYEQYF. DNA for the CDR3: TGTGCCAGCAGTTGGGACAGGGGGTACGAGCAGTACTTC.

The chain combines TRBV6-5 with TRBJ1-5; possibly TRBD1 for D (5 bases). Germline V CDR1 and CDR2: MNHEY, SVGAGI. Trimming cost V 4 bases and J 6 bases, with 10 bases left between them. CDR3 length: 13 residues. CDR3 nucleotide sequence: TGTGCCAGCAGTTCAGGGTTCTCTCAGCCCCAGCATTTT. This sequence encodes CASSSGFSQPQHF.

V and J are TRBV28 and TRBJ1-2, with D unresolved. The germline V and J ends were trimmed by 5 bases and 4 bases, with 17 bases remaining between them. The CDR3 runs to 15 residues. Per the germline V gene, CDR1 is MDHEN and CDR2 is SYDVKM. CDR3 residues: CASSLPGSLTYGYTF. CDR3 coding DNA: TGTGCCAGCAGTCTACCCGGGTCCCTGACCTATGGCTACACCTTC.

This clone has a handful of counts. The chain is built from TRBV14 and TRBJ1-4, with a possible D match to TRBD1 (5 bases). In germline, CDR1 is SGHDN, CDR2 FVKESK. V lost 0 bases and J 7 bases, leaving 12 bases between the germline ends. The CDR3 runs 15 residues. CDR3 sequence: CASSQDQGPGEKLFF. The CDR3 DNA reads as TGTGCCAGCAGCCAAGATCAGGGTCCAGGTGAAAAACTGTTTTTT.

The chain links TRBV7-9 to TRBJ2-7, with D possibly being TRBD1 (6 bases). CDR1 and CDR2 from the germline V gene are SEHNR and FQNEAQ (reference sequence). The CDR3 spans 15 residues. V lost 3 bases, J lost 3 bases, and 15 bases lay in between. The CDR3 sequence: CASSFGTREFYEQYF. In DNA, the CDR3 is TGTGCCAGCAGCTTCGGGACAAGGGAGTTCTACGAGCAGTACTTC.

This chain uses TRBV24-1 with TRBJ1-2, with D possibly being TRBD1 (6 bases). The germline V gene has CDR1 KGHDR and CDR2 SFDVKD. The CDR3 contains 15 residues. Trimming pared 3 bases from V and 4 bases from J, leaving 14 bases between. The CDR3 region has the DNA TGTGCCACCAGTGATCCGGCGACAGGAAGCTATGGCTACACCTTC. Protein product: CATSDPATGSYGYTF.

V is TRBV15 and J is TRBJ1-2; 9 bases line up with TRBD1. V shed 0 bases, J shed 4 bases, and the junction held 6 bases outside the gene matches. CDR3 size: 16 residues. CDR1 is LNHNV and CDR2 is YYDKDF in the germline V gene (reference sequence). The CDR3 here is CATSREGQGRLYGYTF. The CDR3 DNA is TGTGCCACCAGCAGAGAGGGACAGGGTCGACTCTATGGCTACACCTTC.

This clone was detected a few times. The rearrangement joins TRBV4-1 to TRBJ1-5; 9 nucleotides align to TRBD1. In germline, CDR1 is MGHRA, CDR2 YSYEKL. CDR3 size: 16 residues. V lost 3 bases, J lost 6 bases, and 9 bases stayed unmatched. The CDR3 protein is CASSQEGDRVGQPQHF. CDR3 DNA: TGCGCCAGCAGCCAGGAGGGGGACAGGGTAGGTCAGCCCCAGCATTTT.

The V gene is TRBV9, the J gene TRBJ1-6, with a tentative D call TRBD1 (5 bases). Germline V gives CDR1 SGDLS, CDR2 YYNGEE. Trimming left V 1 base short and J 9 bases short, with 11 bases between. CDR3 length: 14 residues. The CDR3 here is CASSVNQGFSPLHF. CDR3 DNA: TGTGCCAGCAGCGTAAATCAGGGCTTTTCACCCCTCCACTTT.

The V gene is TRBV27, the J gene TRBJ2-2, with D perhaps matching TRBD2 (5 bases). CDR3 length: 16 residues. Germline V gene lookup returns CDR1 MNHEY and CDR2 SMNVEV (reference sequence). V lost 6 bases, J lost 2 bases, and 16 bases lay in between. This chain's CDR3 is CASRLLGRTNTGELFF. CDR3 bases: TGTGCCAGCAGGCTACTAGGACGGACTAACACCGGGGAGCTGTTTTTT.

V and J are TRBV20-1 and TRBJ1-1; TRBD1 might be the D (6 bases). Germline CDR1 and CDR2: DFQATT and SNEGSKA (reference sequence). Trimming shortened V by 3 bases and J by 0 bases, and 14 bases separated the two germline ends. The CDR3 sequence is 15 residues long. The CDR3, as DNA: TGCAGTGCTAGTCAAGTGGACAGAGTGAACACTGAAGCTTTCTTT. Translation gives CSASQVDRVNTEAFF.

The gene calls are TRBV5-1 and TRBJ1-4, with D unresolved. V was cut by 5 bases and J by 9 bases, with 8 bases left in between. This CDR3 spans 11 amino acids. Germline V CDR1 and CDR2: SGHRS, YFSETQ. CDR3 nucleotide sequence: TGCGCCAGCAGTGAGGGTCAAAAACTGTTTTTT. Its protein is CASSEGQKLFF.

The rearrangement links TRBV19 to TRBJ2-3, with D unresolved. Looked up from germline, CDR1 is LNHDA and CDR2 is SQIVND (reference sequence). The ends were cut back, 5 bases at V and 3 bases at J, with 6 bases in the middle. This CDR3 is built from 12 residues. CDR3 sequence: CASSPRTDTQYF. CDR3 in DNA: TGTGCCAGTAGTCCCAGGACAGATACGCAGTATTTT.

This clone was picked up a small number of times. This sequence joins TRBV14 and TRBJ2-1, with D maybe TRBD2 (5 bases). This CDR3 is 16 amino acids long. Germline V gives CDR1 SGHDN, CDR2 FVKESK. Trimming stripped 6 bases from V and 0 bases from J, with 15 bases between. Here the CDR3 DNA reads TGTGCCAGCAGTTCCACCACGGGGAACTCCTACAATGAGCAGTTCTTC. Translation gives CASSSTTGNSYNEQFF.

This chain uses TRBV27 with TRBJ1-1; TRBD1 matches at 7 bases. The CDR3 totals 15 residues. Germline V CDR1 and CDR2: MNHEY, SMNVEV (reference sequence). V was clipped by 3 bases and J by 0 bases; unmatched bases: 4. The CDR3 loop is CASSFSRGMNTEAFF. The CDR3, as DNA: TGTGCCAGCAGTTTCTCCAGGGGGATGAACACTGAAGCTTTCTTT.

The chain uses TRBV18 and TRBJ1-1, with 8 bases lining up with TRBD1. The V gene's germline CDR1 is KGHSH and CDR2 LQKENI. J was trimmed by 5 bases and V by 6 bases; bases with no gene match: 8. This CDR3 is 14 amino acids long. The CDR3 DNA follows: TGTGCCAGCTCGGAACAGGGGGATCAGACTGAAGCTTTCTTT. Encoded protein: CASSEQGDQTEAFF.